The TCR beta chain under discussion was sequenced for a study of response to subunit inactivated influenza vaccine. Notes on this clonotype: The antigen is undetermined.

One entry per CDR3 protein, called by TCRdb with MiXCR from the RT-PCR reads. The repertoire holds roughly 760,000 distinct CDR3 sequences, 21% seen once, with 10% to 13% in the top ten. Trimming stripped 0 bases from V and 5 bases from J, with 14 bases between. Germline-derived CDR1 and CDR2 are WSHSY and SAAADI. The CDR3 runs 16 residues. Overall study findings and caveats: Each seasonal influenza vaccination, the authors suggested, recruits few new T cells.

Source: PBMCs from blood, taken 5 days after vaccination. The genes are TRBV10-2 and TRBJ2-4; tentative D call: TRBD2 (6 bases). The TCR comes from a man aged 45-65 years who received an inactivated influenza vaccine. CDR3 DNA sequence: TGCGCCAGCAGTGAGTCCGGGGGTAGAATAGAAAACATTCAGTACTTC. Amino acid sequence: CASSESGGRIENIQYF.